The entry below describes one TCR beta chain. Its antigen is unidentified. This entry is derived from a study of OX40 agonist ivuxolimab in advanced cancers. Trimming stripped 1 base from V and 5 bases from J, with 11 bases between. This CDR3 comprises 14 residues. CDR1 SGHVS and CDR2 FQNEAQ come from the germline V gene. Sampled blood was obtained at baseline, cycle 4 day 1, and cycle 7 day 1. The assay was immunoSEQ multiplex PCR, and TCRdb's table has in-frame clones only and misses some. The profile shows tens of thousands of clones, approximately 87% of them singletons. Study conclusions and caveats: Expanded clones belonging to CD8+ T cells outnumbered, on average, those of CD4+.

The sequencing used CD4+ or CD8+ T cells sorted from blood, collected in a trial of the OX40 agonist ivuxolimab. The chain combines TRBV7-8 with TRBJ1-1, with D possibly TRBD1 on 5 matching bases. The sequence was collected from an adult with an advanced solid tumor such as melanoma, head and neck, liver or kidney cancer. For the CDR3, the DNA is TGTGCCAGCAGCTTAGAAGGGGTTGGAACTGAAGCTTTCTTT. It encodes CASSLEGVGTEAFF.